This T cell receptor (beta chain) was captured by sequencing in a study of blood T cell repertoires in COVID-19. Whole-study context: The United States, Italy and Spain provided the acute and convalescent COVID-19 samples.

V shed 6 bases and J 4 bases; nucleotides not matched to a gene: 5. CDR1 and CDR2 from the germline V gene are SGHRS and YFSETQ. The CDR3 runs 14 residues. The repertoire was sequenced with immunoSEQ multiplex PCR; TCRdb's copy has only in-frame clones and lacks some. The sample carries some 87,000 clones, less than 85% recorded once. The rearrangement links TRBV5-1 to TRBJ1-1; the match to TRBD1 covers 11 bases. The sample was peripheral blood. This clonotype was sampled from a man in his fifties or sixties who had recovered from COVID-19. The CDR3 protein is CASTRTGGSTEAFF. As DNA, the CDR3 is TGCGCCAGCACCCGGACAGGGGGCTCCACTGAAGCTTTCTTT.